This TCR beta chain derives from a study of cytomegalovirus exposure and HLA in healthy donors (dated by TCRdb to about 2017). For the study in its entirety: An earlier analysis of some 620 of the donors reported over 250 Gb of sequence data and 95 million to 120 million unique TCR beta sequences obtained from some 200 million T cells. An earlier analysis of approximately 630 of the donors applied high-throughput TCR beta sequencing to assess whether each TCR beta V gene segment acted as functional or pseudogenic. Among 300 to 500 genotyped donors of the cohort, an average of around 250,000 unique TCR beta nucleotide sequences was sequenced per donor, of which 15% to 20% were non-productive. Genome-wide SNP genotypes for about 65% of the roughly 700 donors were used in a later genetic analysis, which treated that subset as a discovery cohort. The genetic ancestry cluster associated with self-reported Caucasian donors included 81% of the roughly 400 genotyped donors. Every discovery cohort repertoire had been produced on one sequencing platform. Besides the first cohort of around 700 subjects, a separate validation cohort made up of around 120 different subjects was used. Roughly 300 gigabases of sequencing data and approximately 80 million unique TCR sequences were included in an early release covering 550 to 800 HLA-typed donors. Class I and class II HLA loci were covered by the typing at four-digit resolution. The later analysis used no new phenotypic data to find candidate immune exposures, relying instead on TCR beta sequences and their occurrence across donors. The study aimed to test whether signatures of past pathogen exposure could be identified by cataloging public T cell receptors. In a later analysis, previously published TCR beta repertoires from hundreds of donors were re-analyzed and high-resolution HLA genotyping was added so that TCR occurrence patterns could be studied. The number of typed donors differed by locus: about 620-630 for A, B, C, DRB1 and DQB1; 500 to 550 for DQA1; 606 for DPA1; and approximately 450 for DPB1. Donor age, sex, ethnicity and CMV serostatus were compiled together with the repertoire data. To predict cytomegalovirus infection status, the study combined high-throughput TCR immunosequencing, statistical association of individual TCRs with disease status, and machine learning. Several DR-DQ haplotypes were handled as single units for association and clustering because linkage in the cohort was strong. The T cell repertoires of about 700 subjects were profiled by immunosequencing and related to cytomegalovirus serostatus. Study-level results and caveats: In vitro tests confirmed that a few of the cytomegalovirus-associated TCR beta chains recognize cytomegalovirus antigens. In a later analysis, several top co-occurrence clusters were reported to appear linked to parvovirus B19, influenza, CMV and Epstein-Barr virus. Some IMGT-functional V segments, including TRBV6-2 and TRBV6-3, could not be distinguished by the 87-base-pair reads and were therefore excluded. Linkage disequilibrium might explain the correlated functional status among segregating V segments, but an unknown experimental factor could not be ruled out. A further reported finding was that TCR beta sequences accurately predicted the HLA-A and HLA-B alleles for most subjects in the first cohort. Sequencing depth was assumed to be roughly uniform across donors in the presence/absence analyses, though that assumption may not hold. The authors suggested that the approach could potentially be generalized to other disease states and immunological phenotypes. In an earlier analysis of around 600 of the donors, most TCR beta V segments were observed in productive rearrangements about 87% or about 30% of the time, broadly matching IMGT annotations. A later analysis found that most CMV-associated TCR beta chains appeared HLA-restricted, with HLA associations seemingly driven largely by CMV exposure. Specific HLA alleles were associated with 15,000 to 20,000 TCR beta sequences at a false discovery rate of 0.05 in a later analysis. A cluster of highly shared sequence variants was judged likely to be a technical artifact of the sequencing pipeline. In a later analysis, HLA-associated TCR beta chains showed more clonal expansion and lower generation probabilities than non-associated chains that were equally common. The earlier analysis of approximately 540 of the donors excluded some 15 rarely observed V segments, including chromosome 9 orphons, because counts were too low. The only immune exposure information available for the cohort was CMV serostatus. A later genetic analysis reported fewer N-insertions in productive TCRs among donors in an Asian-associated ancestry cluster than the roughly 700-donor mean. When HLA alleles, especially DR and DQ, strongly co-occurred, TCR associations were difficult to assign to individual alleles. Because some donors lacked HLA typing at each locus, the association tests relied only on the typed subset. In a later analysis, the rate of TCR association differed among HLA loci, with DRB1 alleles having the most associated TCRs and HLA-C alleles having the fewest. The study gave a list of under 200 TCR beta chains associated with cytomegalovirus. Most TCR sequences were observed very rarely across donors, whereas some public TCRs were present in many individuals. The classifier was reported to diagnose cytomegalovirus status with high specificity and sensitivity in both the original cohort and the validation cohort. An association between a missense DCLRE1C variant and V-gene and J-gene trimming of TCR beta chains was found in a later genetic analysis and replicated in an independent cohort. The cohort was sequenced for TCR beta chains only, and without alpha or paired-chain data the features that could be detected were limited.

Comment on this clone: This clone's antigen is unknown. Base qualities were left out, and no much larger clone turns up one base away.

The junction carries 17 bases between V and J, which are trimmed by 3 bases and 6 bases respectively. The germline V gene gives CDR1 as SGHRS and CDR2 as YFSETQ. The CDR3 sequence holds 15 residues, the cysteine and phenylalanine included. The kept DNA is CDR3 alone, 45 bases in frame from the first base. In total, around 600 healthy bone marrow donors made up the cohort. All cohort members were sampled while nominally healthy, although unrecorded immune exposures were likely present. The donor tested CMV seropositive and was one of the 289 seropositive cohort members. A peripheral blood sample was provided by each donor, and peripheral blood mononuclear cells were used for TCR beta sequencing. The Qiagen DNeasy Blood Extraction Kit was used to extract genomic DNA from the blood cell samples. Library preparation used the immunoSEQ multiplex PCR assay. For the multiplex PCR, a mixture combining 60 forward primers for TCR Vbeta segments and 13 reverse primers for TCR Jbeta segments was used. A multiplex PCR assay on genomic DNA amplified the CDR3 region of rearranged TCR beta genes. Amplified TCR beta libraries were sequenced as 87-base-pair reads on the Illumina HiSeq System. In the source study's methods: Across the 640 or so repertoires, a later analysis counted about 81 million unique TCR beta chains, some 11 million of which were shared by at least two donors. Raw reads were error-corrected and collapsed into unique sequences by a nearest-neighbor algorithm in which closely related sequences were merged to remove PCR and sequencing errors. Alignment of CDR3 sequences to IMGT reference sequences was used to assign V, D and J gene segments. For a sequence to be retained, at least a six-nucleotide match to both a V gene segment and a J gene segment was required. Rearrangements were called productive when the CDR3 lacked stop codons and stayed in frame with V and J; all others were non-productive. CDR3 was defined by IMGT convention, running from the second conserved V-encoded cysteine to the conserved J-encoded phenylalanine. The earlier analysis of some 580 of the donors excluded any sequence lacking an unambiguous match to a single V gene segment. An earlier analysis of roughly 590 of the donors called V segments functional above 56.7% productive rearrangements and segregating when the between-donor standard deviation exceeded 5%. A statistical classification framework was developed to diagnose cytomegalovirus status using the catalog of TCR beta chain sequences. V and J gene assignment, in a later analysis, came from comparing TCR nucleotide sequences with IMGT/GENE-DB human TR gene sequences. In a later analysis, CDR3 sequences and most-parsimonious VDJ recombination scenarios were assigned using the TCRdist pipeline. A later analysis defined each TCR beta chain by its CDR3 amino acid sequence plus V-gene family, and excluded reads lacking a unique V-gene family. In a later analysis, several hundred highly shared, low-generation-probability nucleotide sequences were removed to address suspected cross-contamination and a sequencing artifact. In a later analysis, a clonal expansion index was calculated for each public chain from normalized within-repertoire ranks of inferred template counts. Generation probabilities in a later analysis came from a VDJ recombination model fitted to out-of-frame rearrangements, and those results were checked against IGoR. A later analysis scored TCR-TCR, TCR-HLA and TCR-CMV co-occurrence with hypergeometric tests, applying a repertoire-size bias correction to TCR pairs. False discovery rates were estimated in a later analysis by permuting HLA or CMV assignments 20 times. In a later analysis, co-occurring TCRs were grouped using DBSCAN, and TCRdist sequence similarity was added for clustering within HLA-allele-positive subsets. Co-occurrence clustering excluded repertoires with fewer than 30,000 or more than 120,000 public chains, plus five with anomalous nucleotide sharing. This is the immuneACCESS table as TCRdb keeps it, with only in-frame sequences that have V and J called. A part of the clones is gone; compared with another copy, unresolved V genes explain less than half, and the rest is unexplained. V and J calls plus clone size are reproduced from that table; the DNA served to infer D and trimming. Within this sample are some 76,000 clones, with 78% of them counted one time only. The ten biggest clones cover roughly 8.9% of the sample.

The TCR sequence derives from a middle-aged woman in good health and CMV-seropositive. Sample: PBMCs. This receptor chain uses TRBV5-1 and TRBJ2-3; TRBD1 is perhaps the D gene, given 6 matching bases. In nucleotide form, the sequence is TGCGCCAGCAGCTCCACAGGGTTGGTAACGGATACGCAGTATTTT. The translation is CASSSTGLVTDTQYF.